What follows are 25 T cell receptor beta chains derived from one specimen sequenced in a study of blood T cell repertoires in COVID-19. The data were produced by immunoSEQ multiplex PCR, yet TCRdb's version contains in-frame clones alone and is incomplete. The repertoire holds 230,000 or so clones, with roughly 89% as singletons. Sequencing used peripheral blood. All receptors come from a woman between 55 and 75 years old with COVID-19, enrolled during active disease.

This clone was detected only a few times. V gene TRBV11-2 combines with J gene TRBJ1-1, with 7 bases identical to TRBD1. This CDR3 contains 15 residues. Germline lookup yields CDR1 SGHAT and CDR2 FQNNGV. The trim removed 0 bases at V and 2 bases at J, leaving 3 bases unmatched. The CDR3: CASSLEGDRNTEAFF. As DNA, the CDR3 is TGTGCCAGCAGCTTAGAAGGGGACAGAAACACTGAAGCTTTCTTT.

The gene calls are TRBV19 and TRBJ1-2; D might be TRBD1 (6 bases). CDR1 is LNHDA and CDR2 is SQIVND in the germline V gene (reference sequence). Trimming took 7 bases from V and 2 from J, leaving 11 bases between them. The CDR3 loop spans 13 amino acids. The CDR3 region has the DNA TGTGCCAGTAATACAGGGTTGAACTATGGCTACACCTTC. Its translation is CASNTGLNYGYTF.

The chain carries TRBV6-5 and TRBJ1-1, with D possibly TRBD1 on 5 matching bases. Germline V CDR1 and CDR2: MNHEY, SVGAGI. Trimming shortened V by 2 bases and J by 3 bases, and 10 bases separated the two germline ends. The CDR3 sequence is 14 residues long. The CDR3 reads CASSYGAVDTEAFF. In DNA, the CDR3 is TGTGCCAGCAGTTACGGGGCCGTAGACACTGAAGCTTTCTTT.

J is TRBJ2-3 and V is TRBV12-3 or TRBV12-4; D call uncertain. The CDR3 length is 12 residues. Trimming removed 4 bases from V and 2 bases from J, with 4 bases in between. The CDR3 spells CASSSYTDTQYF. Written as DNA, the CDR3 is TGTGCCAGCAGTTCCTACACAGATACGCAGTATTTT.

This sequence joins TRBV5-1 and TRBJ1-2; TRBD1 agrees at 7 bases. Germline-derived CDR1 and CDR2 are SGHRS and YFSETQ. V trimming: 5 bases; J trimming: 2 bases; junction bases outside the gene matches: 9. The CDR3 spans 15 residues. The CDR3: CASSAVKGQNYGYTF. CDR3 bases: TGCGCCAGCAGTGCCGTTAAGGGACAGAACTATGGCTACACCTTC. Combining the CDR3 with reference TRBV5-1 and TRBJ1-2 gives the whole variable domain KAGVTQTPRYLIKTRGQQVTLSCSPISGHRSVSWYQQTPGQGLQFLFEYFSETQRNKGNFPGRFSGRQFSNSRSEMNVSTLELGDSALYLCASSAVKGQNYGYTFGSGTRLTVV.

This clone was seen just once. The chain joins TRBV6-2 or TRBV6-3 to TRBJ1-5; no firm D call. There are 12 residues in the CDR3. The germline CDR1 and CDR2 sequences are MNHEY and SVGEGT. Trimming removed 5 bases from V and 7 bases from J, with 9 bases in between. The CDR3 is CASSRREQPQHF. CDR3 coding DNA: TGTGCCAGCAGTCGCCGGGAACAGCCCCAGCATTTT.

The count of this clone is one. The sample carries other DNA sequences with the same CDR3. The rearrangement links TRBV10-3 to TRBJ1-1; no reliable D call. The V end lost 6 bases, the J end lost 2 bases, and 10 bases lay between the germline ends. This CDR3 is built from 13 residues. In germline, CDR1 is ENHRY, CDR2 SYGVKD. Here the CDR3 reads CAIRRTENTEAFF. The CDR3, as DNA: TGTGCCATCAGGCGGACTGAAAACACTGAAGCTTTCTTT.

This clone was seen repeatedly, ten times or more. V usage is TRBV6-5 and J usage is TRBJ2-3; 9 positions match TRBD2. The CDR3 covers 14 residues. The germline V gene encodes CDR1 MNHEY and CDR2 SVGAGI. The ends lost 4 bases at V and 6 bases at J; junction bases unmatched: 5. For the CDR3, the DNA is TGTGCCAGCAGTTTGGGACTAGCCGGCGATACGCAGTATTTT. Residues: CASSLGLAGDTQYF.

This chain links TRBV19 with TRBJ1-2; D is perhaps TRBD1 (6 bases). CDR1 and CDR2 (germline): LNHDA, SQIVND (reference sequence). There are 15 residues in the CDR3. With 5 bases removed from V and 8 bases from J, the gap between germline ends came to 21 bases. This CDR3 is CASSPQTGLGDGYTF. The CDR3 nucleotides read TGTGCCAGTAGTCCCCAAACAGGGCTTGGGGACGGCTACACCTTC.

The gene calls are TRBV19 and TRBJ1-4; TRBD1 is a possible D gene (5 bases). The CDR3 length is 16 residues. Per germline, CDR1 LNHDA and CDR2 SQIVND (reference sequence). Trimming took off 6 bases at V and 1 base at J, with 15 bases between the two ends. CDR3 bases: TGTGCCAGTAGCATCGGGGGTACCGGAACTAATGAAAAACTGTTTTTT. Translation: CASSIGGTGTNEKLFF.

This clone has only one observation. This chain connects TRBV5-1 to TRBJ1-4; 9 bases match TRBD1. The length of the CDR3 is 16 residues. V was clipped by 1 base and J by 8 bases; unmatched bases: 9. Germline assignment: CDR1 SGHRS and CDR2 YFSETQ. The DNA of the CDR3 is TGCGCCAGCAGCTTGACTACAGGGGGCTCGGGGGAAAAACTGTTTTTT. Amino acids: CASSLTTGGSGEKLFF.

This clone came up once. This rearrangement joins TRBV20-1 to TRBJ2-1, with D tentatively TRBD1 (5 bases). Trimming shortened V by 3 bases and J by 10 bases, and 19 bases separated the two germline ends. This CDR3 has 14 amino acids. The germline V gene encodes CDR1 DFQATT and CDR2 SNEGSKA (reference sequence). The CDR3 sequence is CSASLPTELTEQFF. In nucleotides, the CDR3 is TGCAGTGCTAGTCTCCCGACAGAGCTGACGGAGCAGTTCTTC.

This chain links TRBV6-5 with TRBJ2-7; TRBD2 might be the D (6 bases). Between the trimmed V and J ends, which lost 6 bases and 4 bases, there was a span of 13 bases. This CDR3 is 13 amino acids long. Germline CDR1 reads MNHEY; CDR2 reads SVGAGI. The CDR3, as DNA: TGTGCCAGCAGGGCTGGAGGGGTATACGAGCAGTACTTC. Translation: CASRAGGVYEQYF.

The chain is built from TRBV4-1 and TRBJ1-5; D is unclear. The germline V gene has CDR1 MGHRA and CDR2 YSYEKL. The CDR3 sequence is 15 residues long. Trimming stripped 0 bases from V and 9 bases from J, with 15 bases between. In DNA form, the CDR3 reads TGCGCCAGCAGCCAAGATTTGTTGATGGGCCGGCCCCAGCATTTT. Its protein product is CASSQDLLMGRPQHF.

Of note for this clone: Other DNA sequences in the sample encode the same CDR3. The CDR3 nucleotides are TGTGCCAGCTCACTTGGACAGGGAGGAGAGACCCAGTACTTC. It codes for CASSLGQGGETQYF. The chain has TRBV18 and TRBJ2-5, with 8 bases matching TRBD1. Trimming cost V 4 bases and J 4 bases; bases outside gene matches: 5. The CDR3 has 14 amino acids. Germline-derived CDR1 and CDR2 are KGHSH and LQKENI.

The chain uses TRBV14 and TRBJ1-1; 9 bases fit TRBD1. CDR1 is SGHDN, CDR2 FVKESK, per germline. With V trimmed by 3 bases and J by 5 bases, 7 bases remained unmatched. CDR3 length: 15 amino acids. This CDR3 reads CASSHLGQGPTEAFF. For the CDR3, the DNA is TGTGCCAGCAGCCACCTGGGACAGGGCCCAACTGAAGCTTTCTTT.

This rearrangement joins TRBV3-1 (or the pseudogene TRBV3-2) to TRBJ2-7; 10 bases match TRBD1. V lost 1 base and J lost 3; bases outside the gene matches: 9. CDR1 and CDR2 from the germline V gene are LGHDT and YNNKEL (reference sequence). The CDR3 sequence is 17 residues long. Written as DNA, the CDR3 is TGTGCCAGCAGCCAAGGGTTTCCGGGACAGGGGCGCTACGAGCAGTACTTC. Protein product: CASSQGFPGQGRYEQYF.

V usage is TRBV5-1 and J usage is TRBJ2-1, with a possible D match to TRBD2 (5 bases). The CDR3 totals 15 residues. Germline CDR1 is SGHRS and CDR2 is YFSETQ. V lost 1 base and J 7 bases, leaving 15 bases between the germline ends. The CDR3 nucleotides are TGCGCCAGCAGCTTGTCTTGGGGAGCGCAGAATGAGCAGTTCTTC. This gives the protein CASSLSWGAQNEQFF.

The V call is TRBV29-1, the J call TRBJ2-2; possible D gene TRBD1, 6 bases. Trimming shortened V by 3 bases and J by 1 base, and 12 bases separated the two germline ends. The germline V gene encodes CDR1 SQVTM and CDR2 ANQGSEA. This CDR3 region has 15 residues. This CDR3 reads CSVETFRGNTGELFF. The CDR3 bases are TGCAGCGTTGAGACCTTCAGGGGGAACACCGGGGAGCTGTTTTTT.

A remark on this clone: Other DNA sequences in the sample encode the same CDR3. This chain links TRBV9 with TRBJ2-3; a possible D gene is TRBD1 (6 bases). Trimming took off 4 bases at V and 1 base at J, with 10 bases between the two ends. CDR1 and CDR2 (germline): SGDLS, YYNGEE. The CDR3 covers 14 residues. In DNA form, the CDR3 reads TGTGCCAGCAGCCCACGACAGGGCACAGATACGCAGTATTTT. It codes for CASSPRQGTDTQYF.

This clone was observed a single time. This sequence joins TRBV9 and TRBJ2-3; 9 nucleotides match TRBD1. Germline-derived CDR1 and CDR2 are SGDLS and YYNGEE. There are 14 residues in the CDR3. V shed 3 bases, J shed 2 bases, and the junction held 1 base outside the gene matches. The CDR3 DNA sequence: TGTGCCAGCAGCGACAGGGGGCACACAGATACGCAGTATTTT. This gives the protein CASSDRGHTDTQYF.

V gene TRBV9 combines with J gene TRBJ1-6; possibly TRBD1 for D (5 bases). Trimming shortened V by 2 bases and J by 9 bases, and 12 bases separated the two germline ends. The V gene's germline CDR1 is SGDLS and CDR2 YYNGEE. CDR3 length: 14 amino acids. The CDR3 loop is CASSVGQGLSPLHF. The CDR3 nucleotides are TGTGCCAGCAGCGTGGGTCAGGGCCTTTCACCCCTCCACTTT.

The rearrangement uses TRBV6-2 or TRBV6-3 and TRBJ2-1; unclear D gene. Between the trimmed V and J ends, which lost 0 bases and 0 bases, there was a span of 6 bases. This CDR3 has 15 residues. Germline V gene data show CDR1 as MNHEY and CDR2 as SVGEGT. The CDR3 nucleotides read TGTGCCAGCAGTTACTCAGCTAGCTCCTACAATGAGCAGTTCTTC. This codes for CASSYSASSYNEQFF.

This sequence joins TRBV5-6 and TRBJ2-2, with D perhaps TRBD1 (9 bases). V was shortened by 5 bases and J by 5 bases, with 28 bases between the two germline ends. Germline CDR1 reads SGHDT; CDR2 reads YYEEEE. The CDR3 covers 19 residues. The CDR3 nucleotides read TGTGCCAGCAGGGACCGGGACAGGGTTGTAGCGGGGAGGACCGGGGAGCTGTTTTTT. Amino acids: CASRDRDRVVAGRTGELFF.

This rearrangement joins TRBV3-1 (or the pseudogene TRBV3-2) to TRBJ2-1; TRBD2 agrees at 8 bases. The CDR3 consists of 16 residues. Looked up from germline, CDR1 is LGHDT and CDR2 is YNNKEL (reference sequence). Trimming took 2 bases from V and 12 from J; bases not matched to a gene: 15. The CDR3 DNA is TGTGCCAGCAGCCAAACCTCCGGGGGGGGCGCGGACGGGCAGTTCTTC. This sequence encodes CASSQTSGGGADGQFF.